The 16 T cell receptor beta chains below were found in one sample sequenced in a study of T cells in Graves' hyperthyroidism and ophthalmopathy. Amplification yielded TCR beta CDR3 regions, with RNA transcripts as the source. TCR CDR3 regions were first amplified by RT-PCR with HTBI primers. In TCRdb, the multiplex PCR reads were re-called with MiXCR into one record per CDR3 protein. Of 730,000 or so distinct CDR3 sequences listed, under 20% are singletons. The sequenced material came from blood. These receptors came from a woman aged 45-65 years with Graves' hyperthyroidism that later progressed to Graves' ophthalmopathy.

V is TRBV7-8 and J is TRBJ1-5; unclear D gene. The CDR3 runs to 14 residues. V was shortened by 0 bases and J by 2 bases, with 5 bases between the two germline ends. Germline V CDR1 and CDR2: SGHVS, FQNEAQ. CDR3 DNA: TGTGCCAGCAGCTTAGCGGTGCGCAATCAGCCCCAGCATTTT. It encodes CASSLAVRNQPQHF.

This clonotype was seen many times. The chain is built from TRBV5-4 and TRBJ2-3, with a tentative D call TRBD1 (6 bases). The germline gives CDR1 SGHNT, CDR2 YYREEE (reference sequence). V lost 0 bases to trimming and J lost 2 bases, with 16 bases between them. The CDR3 extends over 17 amino acids. CDR3 protein: CASSLADSWDHTDTQYF. The CDR3, as DNA: TGTGCCAGCAGCTTGGCGGACAGTTGGGATCACACAGATACGCAGTATTTT.

This clonotype was detected many times. This chain uses TRBV9 with TRBJ2-5; tentatively, D is TRBD1 or TRBD2 (5 bases each). Germline V gene data show CDR1 as SGDLS and CDR2 as YYNGEE. This CDR3 has 16 residues. The germline V and J ends were trimmed by 0 bases and 1 base, with 13 bases remaining between them. The CDR3 loop is CASSVGEGPVQETQYF. The DNA for the CDR3 is TGTGCCAGCAGCGTAGGAGAGGGGCCCGTCCAAGAGACCCAGTACTTC.

With respect to this clonotype: The junction departs from germline at one end; a sequencing error may be responsible. This chain links TRBV7-7 with TRBJ2-5; TRBD2 matches at 15 bases. The germline V gene has CDR1 SSHAT and CDR2 FNYEAQ (reference sequence). The CDR3 loop spans 16 amino acids. CDR3 nucleotide sequence: TGTGCTAGCACTCTCGGACTAGCGGGGGGGCAAGAGACCCAGTACTTC. Translated: CASTLGLAGGQETQYF.

This clonotype was seen repeatedly, ten times or more. V and J are TRBV6-5 and TRBJ1-1; D unclear. This CDR3 region has 16 residues. Trimming shortened V by 0 bases and J by 3 bases, and 14 bases separated the two germline ends. The V gene's germline CDR1 is MNHEY and CDR2 SVGAGI. CDR3 DNA: TGTGCCAGCAGTTACTCGGGCCCCCAAAGGTACACTGAAGCTTTCTTT. This encodes CASSYSGPQRYTEAFF.

This clonotype was found many times. The chain recombines TRBV7-2 with TRBJ2-7; the D gene is possibly TRBD1 (6 bases). CDR1 and CDR2 (germline): SGHTA, FQGNSA. The V end was cut by 8 bases, the J end by 2 bases, with 10 bases between. This CDR3 comprises 12 residues. The CDR3 is CASGKGAYEQYF. The DNA of the CDR3 is TGTGCCAGCGGCAAGGGGGCCTACGAGCAGTACTTC.

This clonotype was detected ten times or more. This rearrangement joins TRBV5-1 to TRBJ2-7; no clear D. The CDR3 is made up of 14 amino acids. V was shortened by 3 bases and J by 7 bases, with 17 bases between the two germline ends. Germline assignment: CDR1 SGHRS and CDR2 YFSETQ. CDR3 residues: CASSSPGQSWEQYF. In DNA, the CDR3 is TGCGCCAGCAGCTCGCCTGGGCAGAGTTGGGAGCAGTACTTC.

The sample holds many counts of this clonotype. The chain combines TRBV3-1 with TRBJ2-5; D unresolved. The CDR3 is made up of 15 amino acids. The V end was cut by 0 bases, the J end by 7 bases, with 15 bases between. CDR1 and CDR2 from the germline V gene are LGHDT and YNNKEL (reference sequence). This CDR3 is CASSQEILGLGTQYF. DNA for the CDR3: TGTGCCAGCAGCCAAGAAATTCTGGGTCTCGGGACCCAGTACTTC.

The gene calls are TRBV4-1 and TRBJ1-1; D uncertain. The V end lost 1 base, the J end lost 1 base, and 16 bases lay between the germline ends. Looked up from germline, CDR1 is MGHRA and CDR2 is YSYEKL. This CDR3 is built from 17 residues. CDR3 in amino acids: CASSQAGQPLPNTEAFF. For the CDR3, the DNA is TGCGCCAGCAGCCAAGCTGGGCAACCCCTACCGAACACTGAAGCTTTCTTT.

There are a few counts of this clonotype. This chain links TRBV19 with TRBJ2-4, with 7 positions matching TRBD2. V lost 6 bases and J lost 0; bases outside the gene matches: 5. Germline V gene sequence: CDR1 LNHDA, CDR2 SQIVND (reference sequence). This CDR3 is 15 amino acids long. CDR3 in DNA: TGTGCCAGTAGCCTGGGGGGGGTAGCCAAAAACATTCAGTACTTC. Its protein is CASSLGGVAKNIQYF.

This clonotype was detected ten times or more. The V call is TRBV20-1, the J call TRBJ2-2; 8 bases line up with TRBD2. Germline CDR1 DFQATT, CDR2 SNEGSKA (reference sequence). V was clipped by 3 bases and J by 3 bases; unmatched bases: 3. This CDR3 region has 14 residues. The CDR3 loop is CSASVAGYTGELFF. The CDR3 coding sequence is TGCAGTGCTAGCGTAGCGGGGTACACCGGGGAGCTGTTTTTT.

This clonotype was observed many times. This chain uses TRBV3-1 with TRBJ1-6, with D possibly being TRBD1 (5 bases). The CDR3 has 14 amino acids. V dropped 1 base and J dropped 6 bases, with 7 bases sitting between them. Germline V gene data show CDR1 as LGHDT and CDR2 as YNNKEL (reference sequence). The DNA for the CDR3 is TGTGCCAGCAGCCAAGGACAGTTTAATTCACCCCTCCACTTT. Its translation is CASSQGQFNSPLHF.

This clonotype appeared many times. The V call is TRBV11-2, the J call TRBJ2-1; D is unclear. Trimming shortened V by 3 bases and J by 6 bases, and 9 bases separated the two germline ends. The germline CDR1 and CDR2 sequences are SGHAT and FQNNGV. CDR3 length: 13 residues. Here the CDR3 reads CASSFASPNEQFF. Written as DNA, the CDR3 is TGTGCCAGCAGCTTCGCATCCCCCAATGAGCAGTTCTTC.

This clonotype has at least ten counts. The rearrangement uses TRBV20-1 and TRBJ1-2; the D is unclear. The CDR3 extends over 13 amino acids. The V gene's germline CDR1 is DFQATT and CDR2 SNEGSKA (reference sequence). The V gene lost 6 bases and the J gene lost 4 bases, with 15 bases spanning the gap. The CDR3 sequence is CSARTGGAYGYTF. The CDR3 nucleotides read TGCAGTGCAAGGACGGGTGGAGCCTATGGCTACACCTTC.

The chain employs TRBV27 and TRBJ2-1, with D unclear. The germline V gene encodes CDR1 MNHEY and CDR2 SMNVEV (reference sequence). V was cut by 5 bases and J by 8 bases, with 13 bases left in between. This CDR3 comprises 13 residues. CDR3 residues: CASSPTTVYEQFF. The CDR3 DNA is TGTGCCAGCAGTCCCACGACCGTTTATGAGCAGTTCTTC.

This clonotype has a handful of counts. The gene calls are TRBV6-1 and TRBJ2-1; D gene ambiguous. Trimming shortened V by 7 bases and J by 10 bases, and 17 bases separated the two germline ends. The CDR3 contains 13 residues. The V gene's germline CDR1 is MNHNS and CDR2 SASEGT. In DNA form, the CDR3 reads TGTGCCAGCACCTCAGGTCATTCCGGGGAGCAGTTCTTC. It yields the protein CASTSGHSGEQFF.